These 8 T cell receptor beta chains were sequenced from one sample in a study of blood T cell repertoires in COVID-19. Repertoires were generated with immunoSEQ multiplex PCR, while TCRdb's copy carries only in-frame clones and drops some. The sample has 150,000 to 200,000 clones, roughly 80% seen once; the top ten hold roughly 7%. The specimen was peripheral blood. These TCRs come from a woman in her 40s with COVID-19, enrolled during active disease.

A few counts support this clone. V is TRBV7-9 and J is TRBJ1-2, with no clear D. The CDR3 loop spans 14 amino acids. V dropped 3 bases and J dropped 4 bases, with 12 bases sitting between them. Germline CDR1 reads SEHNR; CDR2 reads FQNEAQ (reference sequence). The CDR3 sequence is CASSFEGRGYGYTF. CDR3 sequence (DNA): TGTGCCAGCAGCTTCGAGGGTCGGGGCTATGGCTACACCTTC.

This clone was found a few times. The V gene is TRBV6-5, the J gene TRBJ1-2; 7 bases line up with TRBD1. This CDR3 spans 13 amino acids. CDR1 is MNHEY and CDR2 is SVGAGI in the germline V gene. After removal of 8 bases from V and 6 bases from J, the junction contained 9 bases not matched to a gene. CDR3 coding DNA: TGTGCCAGCTGGAGGACAGGAGCGGATGGCTACACCTTC. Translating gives CASWRTGADGYTF.

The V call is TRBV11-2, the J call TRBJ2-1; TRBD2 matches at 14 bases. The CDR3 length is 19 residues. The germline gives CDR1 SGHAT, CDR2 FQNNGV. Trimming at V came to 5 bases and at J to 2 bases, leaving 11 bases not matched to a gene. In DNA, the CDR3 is TGTGCCAGCAGCAAAAGACTAGCGGGAGGGTTTAGTACCTACAATGAGCAGTTCTTC. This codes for CASSKRLAGGFSTYNEQFF.

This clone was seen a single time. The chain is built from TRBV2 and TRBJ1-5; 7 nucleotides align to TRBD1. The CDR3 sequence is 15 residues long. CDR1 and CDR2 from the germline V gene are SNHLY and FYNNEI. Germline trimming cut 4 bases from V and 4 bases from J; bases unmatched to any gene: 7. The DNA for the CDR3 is TGTGCCAGCAGTGGGGGGACAGCTATAAATCAGCCCCAGCATTTT. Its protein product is CASSGGTAINQPQHF.

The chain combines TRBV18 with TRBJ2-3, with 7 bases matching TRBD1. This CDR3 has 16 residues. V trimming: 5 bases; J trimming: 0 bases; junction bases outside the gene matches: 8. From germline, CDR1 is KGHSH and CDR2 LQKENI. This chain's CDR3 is CASSVRLRGSTDTQYF. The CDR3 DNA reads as TGTGCCAGCTCAGTTAGACTCAGGGGGAGCACAGATACGCAGTATTTT.

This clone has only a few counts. As DNA, the CDR3 is TGTGCCAGCAGCTTGGGGCACGATGGCTACGAGCAGTACGTC. Its translation is CASSLGHDGYEQYV. V is TRBV5-4 and J is TRBJ2-7; D not certain. The V gene lost 0 bases and the J gene lost 3 bases, with 10 bases spanning the gap. CDR1 is SGHNT and CDR2 is YYREEE in the germline V gene (reference sequence). The CDR3 has 14 amino acids.

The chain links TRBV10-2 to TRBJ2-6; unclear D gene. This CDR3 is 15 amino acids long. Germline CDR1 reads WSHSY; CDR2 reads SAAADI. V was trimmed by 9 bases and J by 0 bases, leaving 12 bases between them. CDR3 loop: CASGERNSGANVLTF. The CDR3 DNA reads TGCGCCAGTGGAGAGAGAAACTCTGGGGCCAACGTCCTGACTTTC.

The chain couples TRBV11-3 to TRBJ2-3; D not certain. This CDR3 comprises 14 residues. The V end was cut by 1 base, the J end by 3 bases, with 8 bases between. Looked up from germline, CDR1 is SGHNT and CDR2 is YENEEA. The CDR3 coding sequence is TGTGCCAGCAGCTTAGGACACAGAACAGATACGCAGTATTTT. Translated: CASSLGHRTDTQYF.